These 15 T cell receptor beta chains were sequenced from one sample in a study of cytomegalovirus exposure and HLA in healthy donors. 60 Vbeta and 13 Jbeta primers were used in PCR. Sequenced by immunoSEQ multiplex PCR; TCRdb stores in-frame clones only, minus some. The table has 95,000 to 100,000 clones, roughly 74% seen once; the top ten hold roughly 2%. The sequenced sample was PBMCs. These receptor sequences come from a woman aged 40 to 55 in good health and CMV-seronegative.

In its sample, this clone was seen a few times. The CDR3 loop reads CASSWTSGTLYEQYF. In nucleotides, the CDR3 is TGCGCCAGCAGCTGGACTAGCGGGACGCTGTACGAGCAGTACTTC. The gene calls are TRBV5-1 and TRBJ2-7, with 12 nucleotides matching TRBD2. Germline lookup yields CDR1 SGHRS and CDR2 YFSETQ. Germline trimming cut 3 bases from V and 4 bases from J; bases unmatched to any gene: 5. This CDR3 has 15 residues.

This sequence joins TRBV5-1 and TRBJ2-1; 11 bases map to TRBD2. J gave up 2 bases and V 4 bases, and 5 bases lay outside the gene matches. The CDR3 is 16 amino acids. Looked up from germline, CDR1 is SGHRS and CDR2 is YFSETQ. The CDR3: CASSPKTSGTYNEQFF. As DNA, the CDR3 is TGCGCCAGCAGCCCCAAGACTAGCGGGACCTACAATGAGCAGTTCTTC.

The CDR3 here is CASSRTSGRARSWHEQFF. CDR3 DNA: TGTGCCAGCAGCCGGACTAGCGGGAGGGCTAGGTCATGGCATGAGCAGTTCTTC. The J gene is TRBJ2-1, the V gene TRBV2, with 15 bases aligning to TRBD2. The germline V gene has CDR1 SNHLY and CDR2 FYNNEI. The trim removed 6 bases at V and 8 bases at J, leaving 14 bases unmatched. The CDR3 is made up of 18 amino acids.

The CDR3 DNA is TGTGCCAGCAGCTTAGGGGACAGAAAAAATGAAAAACTGTTTTTT. The encoded protein is CASSLGDRKNEKLFF. The chain recombines TRBV7-2 with TRBJ1-4; 7 bases align to TRBD1. V trimming: 1 base; J trimming: 5 bases; junction bases outside the gene matches: 4. The CDR3 has 15 residues. Germline CDR1 and CDR2: SGHTA and FQGNSA.

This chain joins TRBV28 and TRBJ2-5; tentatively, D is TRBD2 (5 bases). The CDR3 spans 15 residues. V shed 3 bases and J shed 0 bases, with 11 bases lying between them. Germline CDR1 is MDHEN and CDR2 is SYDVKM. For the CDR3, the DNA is TGTGCCAGCAGTTTTAAAGAGGGAAACCAAGAGACCCAGTACTTC. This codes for CASSFKEGNQETQYF.

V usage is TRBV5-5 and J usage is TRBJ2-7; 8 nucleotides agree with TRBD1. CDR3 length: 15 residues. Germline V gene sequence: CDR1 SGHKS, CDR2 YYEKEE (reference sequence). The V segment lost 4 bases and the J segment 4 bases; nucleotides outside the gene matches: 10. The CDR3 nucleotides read TGTGCCAGCAGCATAGGGACAGGCACGGGGTACGAGCAGTACTTC. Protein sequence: CASSIGTGTGYEQYF.

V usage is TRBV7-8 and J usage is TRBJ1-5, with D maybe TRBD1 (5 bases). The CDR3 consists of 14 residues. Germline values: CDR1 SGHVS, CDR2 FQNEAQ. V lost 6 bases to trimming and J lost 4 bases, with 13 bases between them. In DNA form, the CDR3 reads TGTGCCAGCAGGCTCGGAGGGGTTAATCAGCCCCAGCATTTT. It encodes CASRLGGVNQPQHF.

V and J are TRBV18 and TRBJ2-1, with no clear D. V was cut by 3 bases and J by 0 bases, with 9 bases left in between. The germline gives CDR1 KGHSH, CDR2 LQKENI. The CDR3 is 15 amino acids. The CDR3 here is CASSPLPGSYNEQFF. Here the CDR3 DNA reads TGTGCCAGCTCACCGCTACCCGGCTCCTACAATGAGCAGTTCTTC.

This chain's CDR3 is CASSLTSGRGQETQYF. CDR3 nucleotides: TGTGCCAGCAGCTTAACTAGCGGGAGGGGACAAGAGACCCAGTACTTC. The chain recombines TRBV7-3 with TRBJ2-5; 11 bases match TRBD2. Per the germline V gene, CDR1 is SGHTA and CDR2 is FQGTGA. The CDR3 contains 16 residues. Trimming took 0 bases from V and 2 from J; bases not matched to a gene: 2.

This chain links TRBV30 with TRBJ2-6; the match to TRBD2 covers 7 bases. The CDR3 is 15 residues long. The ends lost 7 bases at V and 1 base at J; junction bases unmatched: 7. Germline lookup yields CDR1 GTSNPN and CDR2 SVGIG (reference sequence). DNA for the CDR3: TGTGCCTCCCCGTCGGGAGGATCTGGGGCCAACGTCCTGACTTTC. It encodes CASPSGGSGANVLTF.

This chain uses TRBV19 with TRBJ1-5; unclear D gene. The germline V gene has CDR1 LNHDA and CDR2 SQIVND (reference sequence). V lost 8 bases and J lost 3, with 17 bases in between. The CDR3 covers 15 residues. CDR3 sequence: CASGLGGPLNQPQHF. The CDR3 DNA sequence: TGTGCCAGTGGTTTAGGAGGGCCCCTCAATCAGCCCCAGCATTTT.

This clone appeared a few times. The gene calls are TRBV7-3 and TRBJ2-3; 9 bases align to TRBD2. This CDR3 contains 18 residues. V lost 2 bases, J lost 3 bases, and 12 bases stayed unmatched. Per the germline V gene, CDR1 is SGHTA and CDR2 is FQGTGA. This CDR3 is CASSLAGVAGEGTDTQYF. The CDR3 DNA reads TGTGCCAGCAGCTTAGCGGGCGTAGCGGGGGAGGGTACAGATACGCAGTATTTT.

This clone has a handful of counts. CDR3 loop: CASSSLPGQGNYGYTF. In nucleotides, the CDR3 is TGTGCCAGCAGCTCTCTCCCGGGACAGGGAAACTATGGCTACACCTTC. The genes are TRBV7-9 and TRBJ1-2; 9 bases match TRBD1. Germline lookup yields CDR1 SEHNR and CDR2 FQNEAQ (reference sequence). The ends lost 4 bases at V and 2 bases at J; junction bases unmatched: 8. The CDR3 length is 16 residues.

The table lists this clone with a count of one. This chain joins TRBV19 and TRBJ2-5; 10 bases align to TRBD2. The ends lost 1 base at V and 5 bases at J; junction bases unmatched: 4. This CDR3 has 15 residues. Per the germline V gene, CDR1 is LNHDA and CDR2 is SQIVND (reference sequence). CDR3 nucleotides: TGTGCCAGTAGTATAGGTGGGACTAGCGTCGAGACCCAGTACTTC. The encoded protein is CASSIGGTSVETQYF.

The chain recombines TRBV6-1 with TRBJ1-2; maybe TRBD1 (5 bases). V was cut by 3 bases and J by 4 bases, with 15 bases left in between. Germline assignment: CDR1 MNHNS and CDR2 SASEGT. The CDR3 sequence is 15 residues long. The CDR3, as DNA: TGTGCCAGCAGTGACAGATCCCAGGGCTCCTATGGCTACACCTTC. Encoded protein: CASSDRSQGSYGYTF.